This entry describes one TCR beta chain. This specimen comes from a study of control samples from healthy donors and cancer patients. Data came from immunoSEQ multiplex PCR; TCRdb stores just in-frame clones and leaves some out. The data contain 100,000 to 150,000 clones, roughly 94% of them singletons. This TCR was recovered from a man aged 25-40 years in good health. The source material was blood.

The CDR3 DNA reads TGTGCCAGCTCCACCTTGGGGCCTGAAGCTTTCTTT. Translated: CASSTLGPEAFF. The chain combines TRBV28 with TRBJ1-1; tentatively, D is TRBD1 (5 bases). There are 12 residues in the CDR3. The V gene lost 8 bases and the J gene lost 6 bases, with 13 bases spanning the gap. Germline-derived CDR1 and CDR2 are MDHEN and SYDVKM.